What follows are 29 T cell receptor beta chains derived from one specimen sequenced in a study of blood T cell repertoires in COVID-19. Some clones are missing from TCRdb's copy, which holds only in-frame ones; the method was immunoSEQ multiplex PCR. The sample includes hundreds of thousands of clones, 86% seen only once; the top ten take roughly 3.2%. The sample consisted of PBMCs or T cells enriched from blood (not recorded which). The receptors were sampled from a woman between 45 and 65 years old in a cohort exposed to, infected with or recovered from COVID-19 (not recorded which).

The chain combines TRBV5-1 with TRBJ2-5, with 12 positions matching TRBD2. The V gene's germline CDR1 is SGHRS and CDR2 YFSETQ. After removal of 4 bases from V and 1 base from J, the junction contained 5 bases not matched to a gene. The CDR3 is made up of 16 amino acids. The chain's CDR3 is CASSTTSGGFQETQYF. DNA of the CDR3: TGCGCCAGCAGCACTACTAGCGGGGGGTTCCAAGAGACCCAGTACTTC.

The chain employs TRBV28 and TRBJ1-2, with 10 bases identical to TRBD1. The CDR3 loop spans 13 amino acids. Germline V CDR1 and CDR2: MDHEN, SYDVKM. V gave up 6 bases and J gave up 7 bases; unmatched junction bases: 5. CDR3 bases: TGTGCCAGCAGCCCCGGACAGGGGGGTGGCTACACCTTC. It specifies CASSPGQGGGYTF.

V and J are TRBV7-9 and TRBJ2-5; perhaps TRBD2 as D (6 bases). The germline CDR1 and CDR2 sequences are SEHNR and FQNEAQ (reference sequence). Trimming took 5 bases from V and 4 from J, leaving 11 bases between them. This CDR3 spans 13 amino acids. CDR3: CASSRSGGETQYF. Written as DNA, the CDR3 is TGTGCCAGCAGCCGTAGCGGCGGAGAGACCCAGTACTTC.

The chain carries TRBV4-2 and TRBJ2-7, with 7 bases identical to TRBD2. Unmatched junction bases numbered 9, after V lost 5 bases and J lost 5 bases. The CDR3 spans 14 residues. The germline V gene encodes CDR1 LGHNA and CDR2 YNFKEQ. The CDR3 DNA reads as TGTGCCAGCAGCGAAGGACTAGGCGGAGACGAGCAGTACTTC. Translating gives CASSEGLGGDEQYF.

The chain recombines TRBV5-1 with TRBJ1-3, with D perhaps matching TRBD1 (6 bases). The CDR3 is made up of 16 amino acids. V shed 0 bases and J shed 1 base, with 11 bases lying between them. The germline V gene encodes CDR1 SGHRS and CDR2 YFSETQ. CDR3: CASSLVGGRSGNTIYF. DNA of the CDR3: TGCGCCAGCAGCTTGGTTGGGGGCAGGTCTGGAAACACCATATATTTT.

This clone was picked up one time. The rearrangement joins TRBV5-4 to TRBJ1-2; D call uncertain. The germline V and J ends were trimmed by 0 bases and 7 bases, with 13 bases remaining between them. Germline lookup yields CDR1 SGHNT and CDR2 YYREEE (reference sequence). The CDR3 loop spans 14 amino acids. The CDR3, as DNA: TGTGCCAGCAGCTTGGTGGCGGCGCGGGGTGGCTACACCTTC. Its protein is CASSLVAARGGYTF.

In its sample, this clone was seen once. This chain uses TRBV5-1 with TRBJ2-5, with D hard to call. V lost 3 bases and J 4 bases, leaving 13 bases between the germline ends. The germline gives CDR1 SGHRS, CDR2 YFSETQ. This CDR3 comprises 14 residues. CDR3 sequence: CASSYQAPLETQYF. DNA of the CDR3: TGCGCCAGCAGCTACCAGGCCCCTCTAGAGACCCAGTACTTC.

The J gene is TRBJ2-7, the V gene TRBV3-1 (or the pseudogene TRBV3-2); D might be TRBD2 (6 bases). V was cut by 4 bases and J by 0 bases, with 16 bases left in between. This CDR3 region has 16 residues. The V gene's germline CDR1 is LGHDT and CDR2 YNNKEL (reference sequence). CDR3 sequence: CASSPGPGTRSYEQYF. CDR3 nucleotide sequence: TGTGCCAGCAGCCCAGGACCCGGGACTCGCTCCTACGAGCAGTACTTC.

The rearrangement links TRBV4-3 to TRBJ2-2, with D possibly TRBD1 on 6 matching bases. CDR3 length equals 14 residues. The V and J ends lost 4 bases and 6 bases respectively, with 12 bases between them. CDR1 LGHNA and CDR2 YSLEER come from the germline V gene. This chain's CDR3 is CASSLIQGPGELFF. DNA of the CDR3: TGCGCCAGCAGCCTTATACAGGGCCCCGGGGAGCTGTTTTTT.

The CDR3 region has the DNA TGTGCCAACAATAGGCGAGGGCCCGACACCGGGGAGCTGTTTTTT. Residues: CANNRRGPDTGELFF. This chain connects TRBV10-3 to TRBJ2-2; the D gene is possibly TRBD2 (5 bases). Per germline, CDR1 ENHRY and CDR2 SYGVKD. The V end lost 10 bases, the J end lost 3 bases, and 18 bases lay between the germline ends. This CDR3 comprises 15 residues.

The CDR3 sequence: CASSHINSPLHF. The CDR3 DNA reads TGTGCCAGCAGCCATATAAATTCACCCCTCCACTTT. This chain joins TRBV4-2 and TRBJ1-6; D uncertain. The CDR3 sequence is 12 residues long. The germline V and J ends were trimmed by 3 bases and 7 bases, with 4 bases remaining between them. Looked up from germline, CDR1 is LGHNA and CDR2 is YNFKEQ.

The J gene is TRBJ1-2, the V gene TRBV5-8, with D perhaps matching TRBD1 (5 bases). The V end lost 3 bases, the J end lost 4 bases, and 16 bases lay between the germline ends. Germline CDR1 reads SGHTS; CDR2 reads YDEGEE. The CDR3 loop spans 15 amino acids. CDR3 sequence: CASSYPGGGGYGYTF. CDR3 coding DNA: TGTGCCAGCAGCTACCCTGGGGGGGGAGGCTATGGCTACACCTTC.

The rearrangement uses TRBV9 and TRBJ1-3; D gene uncertain. Germline V gene data show CDR1 as SGDLS and CDR2 as YYNGEE. Trimming cost V 0 bases and J 4 bases, with 11 bases left between them. The CDR3 totals 15 residues. In DNA form, the CDR3 reads TGTGCCAGCAGCGTAGACAATCAAAGAGGAAACACCATATATTTT. Its protein product is CASSVDNQRGNTIYF.

This clone was picked up a small number of times. The V gene is TRBV5-6, the J gene TRBJ2-7; no definite D call. Trimming pared 1 base from V and 3 bases from J, leaving 2 bases between. The CDR3 totals 11 residues. Germline CDR1 reads SGHDT; CDR2 reads YYEEEE. CDR3 sequence: CASSLYYEQYF. CDR3 sequence (DNA): TGTGCCAGCAGCTTGTACTACGAGCAGTACTTC.

The chain joins TRBV19 to TRBJ2-7; 9 nucleotides line up with TRBD1. The germline V gene has CDR1 LNHDA and CDR2 SQIVND (reference sequence). Germline trimming cut 4 bases from V and 2 bases from J; bases unmatched to any gene: 6. The CDR3 length is 15 residues. Here the CDR3 reads CASSKRQGDAYEQYF. CDR3 DNA sequence: TGTGCCAGTAGTAAAAGACAGGGGGACGCCTACGAGCAGTACTTC. Using reference TRBV19 and TRBJ2-7 for the parts outside the CDR3, the full variable domain is DGGITQSPKYLFRKEGQNVTLSCEQNLNHDAMYWYRQDPGQGLRLIYYSQIVNDFQKGDIAEGYSVSREKKESFPLTVTSAQKNPTAFYLCASSKRQGDAYEQYFGPGTRLTVT.

The chain joins TRBV7-9 to TRBJ2-7; D ambiguous. This CDR3 is built from 17 residues. V dropped 2 bases and J dropped 2 bases, with 19 bases sitting between them. Germline CDR1 is SEHNR and CDR2 is FQNEAQ (reference sequence). The CDR3 loop is CASSLLPARTITYEQYF. CDR3 in DNA: TGTGCCAGCAGCTTATTACCCGCCAGAACTATAACCTACGAGCAGTACTTC.

V usage is TRBV5-8 and J usage is TRBJ2-4; D gene ambiguous. Germline V gene sequence: CDR1 SGHTS, CDR2 YDEGEE. The V gene lost 0 bases and the J gene lost 5 bases, with 12 bases spanning the gap. The CDR3 is made up of 15 amino acids. Here the CDR3 DNA reads TGTGCCAGCAGCTTGGGCGTGACACCTCAAAACATTCAGTACTTC. Translated: CASSLGVTPQNIQYF.

The DNA for the CDR3 is TGTGCCAGCAGTTACAGCCCGCGCAGTGAGCAGTTCTTC. The encoded protein is CASSYSPRSEQFF. The rearrangement uses TRBV6-4 and TRBJ2-1; D call uncertain. Germline V gene lookup returns CDR1 MRHNA and CDR2 SNTAGT. V was pared by 5 bases and J by 9 bases, with 14 bases between. CDR3 length equals 13 residues.

In its sample, this clone was seen a few times. The V and J genes are TRBV10-3 and TRBJ2-1, with 11 bases lining up with TRBD2. Germline V lookup: CDR1 ENHRY, CDR2 SYGVKD. CDR3 length equals 15 residues. V was pared by 4 bases and J by 3 bases, with 2 bases of the junction left unmatched. DNA for the CDR3: TGTGCCATCAGTGTTACTAGCGGGGGCTACAATGAGCAGTTCTTC. Protein sequence: CAISVTSGGYNEQFF.

This chain links TRBV4-2 with TRBJ2-3; 7 positions match TRBD2. The CDR3 contains 16 residues. The ends lost 4 bases at V and 5 bases at J; junction bases unmatched: 12. Germline assignment: CDR1 LGHNA and CDR2 YNFKEQ. The CDR3 reads CASSPGGNPHIDTQYF. Here the CDR3 DNA reads TGTGCCAGCAGCCCCGGGGGGAACCCCCACATAGATACGCAGTATTTT.

V gene TRBV4-1 combines with J gene TRBJ1-6, with TRBD1 identical over 7 bases. Germline V lookup: CDR1 MGHRA, CDR2 YSYEKL. This CDR3 spans 15 amino acids. Germline trimming cut 1 base from V and 6 bases from J; bases unmatched to any gene: 3. CDR3 sequence: CASSQGHRGNSPLHF. CDR3 coding DNA: TGCGCCAGCAGCCAAGGTCACAGGGGTAATTCACCCCTCCACTTT.

In this sample, this clone turned up a few times. The J gene is TRBJ1-2, the V gene TRBV30; 7 bases fit TRBD1. The V segment lost 7 bases and the J segment 6 bases; nucleotides outside the gene matches: 11. CDR1 and CDR2 (germline): GTSNPN, SVGIG (reference sequence). CDR3 size: 13 residues. The CDR3 loop reads CASLTGRNNGYTF. The DNA of the CDR3 is TGTGCCTCCCTGACAGGGCGGAACAATGGCTACACCTTC.

The rearrangement uses TRBV10-3 and TRBJ1-5; possible D gene TRBD1, 6 bases. Germline CDR1 and CDR2: ENHRY and SYGVKD. The V and J ends lost 7 bases and 5 bases respectively, with 12 bases between them. The CDR3 loop spans 13 amino acids. For the CDR3, the DNA is TGTGCCATCAAAGGACAGCCCGATCAGCCCCAGCATTTT. It specifies CAIKGQPDQPQHF.

Concerning this clone: Germline is not matched at one junction end, which may reflect a read error. V usage is TRBV7-7 and J usage is TRBJ2-1; 7 bases fit TRBD2. The CDR3 runs 15 residues. From germline, CDR1 is SSHAT and CDR2 FNYEAQ (reference sequence). Here the CDR3 reads CASSLTSSHHNEQFF. The CDR3 region has the DNA TGTGCTAGCAGCTTGACTAGCTCTCATCACAATGAGCAGTTCTTC.

The rearrangement uses TRBV7-2 and TRBJ2-3, with D unclear. Looked up from germline, CDR1 is SGHTA and CDR2 is FQGNSA. With 5 bases removed from V and 2 bases from J, the gap between germline ends came to 11 bases. The CDR3 runs 14 residues. This chain's CDR3 is CASSGPLPTDTQYF. For the CDR3, the DNA is TGTGCCAGCAGCGGGCCCTTACCCACAGATACGCAGTATTTT.

V gene TRBV4-3 combines with J gene TRBJ2-1; D is unclear. CDR1 and CDR2 (germline): LGHNA, YSLEER. CDR3 length: 15 amino acids. The V end lost 0 bases, the J end lost 6 bases, and 12 bases lay between the germline ends. The CDR3 DNA is TGCGCCAGCAGCCAAGAAAGCCGGCTAGGCAATGAGCAGTTCTTC. This sequence encodes CASSQESRLGNEQFF.

The gene calls are TRBV4-3 and TRBJ1-3; TRBD1 aligns across 9 bases. The length of the CDR3 is 15 residues. The germline gives CDR1 LGHNA, CDR2 YSLEER. The V segment lost 4 bases and the J segment 8 bases; nucleotides outside the gene matches: 9. DNA for the CDR3: TGCGCCAGCAGCCTCGGACAGGGGACATCAGACACCATATATTTT. Its protein product is CASSLGQGTSDTIYF.

This chain links TRBV19 with TRBJ2-5, with a weak D call TRBD1 (6 bases). In germline, CDR1 is LNHDA, CDR2 SQIVND (reference sequence). V lost 1 base and J 4 bases, leaving 13 bases between the germline ends. This CDR3 has 15 residues. In DNA, the CDR3 is TGTGCCAGTAGTATAGGACAGGCCCAGGGAGAGACCCAGTACTTC. This sequence encodes CASSIGQAQGETQYF.

This chain joins TRBV7-9 and TRBJ2-7; 14 bases are a match to TRBD2. Trimming at V came to 5 bases and at J to 1 base, leaving 10 bases not matched to a gene. This CDR3 has 18 amino acids. The germline CDR1 and CDR2 sequences are SEHNR and FQNEAQ (reference sequence). The CDR3 here is CASSEGLAGDLLSYEQYF. CDR3 DNA sequence: TGTGCCAGCAGCGAGGGACTAGCGGGGGACCTCTTATCCTACGAGCAGTACTTC.